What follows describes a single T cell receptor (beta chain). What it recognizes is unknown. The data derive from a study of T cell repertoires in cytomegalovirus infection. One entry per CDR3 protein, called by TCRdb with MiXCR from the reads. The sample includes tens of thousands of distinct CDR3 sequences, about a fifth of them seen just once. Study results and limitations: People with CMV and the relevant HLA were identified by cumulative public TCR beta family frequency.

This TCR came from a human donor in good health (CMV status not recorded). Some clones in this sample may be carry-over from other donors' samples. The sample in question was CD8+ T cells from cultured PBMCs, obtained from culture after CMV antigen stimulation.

The DNA of the CDR3 is TGTGCCAGCAGCTTAGGACAGGGGCTAATGCGTCAGCCCCAGCATTTT. It codes for CASSLGQGLMRQPQHF. The chain employs TRBV7-3 and TRBJ1-5, with 9 bases fitting TRBD1. CDR3 size: 16 residues. CDR1 is SGHTA, CDR2 FQGTGA, per germline. V lost 2 bases, J lost 6 bases, and 8 bases stayed unmatched.